This TCR beta chain comes out of a study of T-cell memory formation after mild COVID-19. Study-level points and caveats: The pre-infection memory compartment contained some responding clones, suggesting cross-reactive memory joined.

TCRdb re-analysed the 5' RACE reads in MiXCR, keeping a single row per CDR3 protein. The sample contains some 450,000 distinct CDR3 sequences, 20% of which appear only once. This clonotype was detected only a few times. Antigen specificity is unknown. The V and J ends lost 3 bases and 6 bases respectively, with 14 bases between them. The CDR3 has 14 residues. The germline V gene encodes CDR1 MGHRA and CDR2 YSYEKL. Sequencing was performed on PBMCs or a T cell subset sorted from them (not recorded which). The chain uses TRBV4-1 and TRBJ1-1; a weak D match, TRBD1 (6 bases). This TCR was sampled from an adult woman who had mild COVID-19 (a few samples of this study predate the infection). Cell type and time point are not known. The CDR3 is CASSHQRGAAEAFF. The CDR3 DNA reads as TGCGCCAGCAGCCATCAACGGGGGGCCGCTGAAGCTTTCTTT.